These 19 T cell receptor beta chains originate from one sample sequenced in a study of blood T cell repertoires in COVID-19. Profiled with immunoSEQ multiplex PCR; TCRdb holds only in-frame clones, not every one. Seen here are about 300,000 clones, almost 90% observed once, and the top ten hold around 4.4%. The sequencing sample was made of PBMCs or T cells enriched from blood (not recorded which). The receptors here all came from a woman under 30 with acute COVID-19.

The V call is TRBV28, the J call TRBJ1-5, with D perhaps matching TRBD1 (5 bases). Per germline, CDR1 MDHEN and CDR2 SYDVKM. CDR3 length equals 11 residues. CDR3 bases: TGTGCGGCCGGGGGGGATCAGCCCCAGCATTTT. Protein product: CAAGGDQPQHF.

This sequence joins TRBV19 and TRBJ2-2; the D gene is possibly TRBD2 (5 bases). Between the trimmed V and J ends, which lost 3 bases and 0 bases, there was a span of 11 bases. The CDR3 is made up of 16 amino acids. Germline assignment: CDR1 LNHDA and CDR2 SQIVND (reference sequence). CDR3 nucleotides: TGTGCCAGTAGTATGGGGTCGGGAACGAACACCGGGGAGCTGTTTTTT. Amino acids: CASSMGSGTNTGELFF.

DNA for the CDR3: TGTGCCAGCCGCGCCTTTGGGAGGGCTATATACAATGAGCAGTTCTTC. Translating it yields CASRAFGRAIYNEQFF. The chain uses TRBV28 and TRBJ2-1, with TRBD2 matching 7 bases. The germline gives CDR1 MDHEN, CDR2 SYDVKM. V lost 8 bases and J lost 4; bases outside the gene matches: 14. CDR3 length equals 16 residues.

This clone has only a few counts. This rearrangement joins TRBV19 to TRBJ2-7, with TRBD2 matching 11 bases. The V segment lost 5 bases and the J segment 7 bases; nucleotides outside the gene matches: 10. The CDR3 has 15 amino acids. Germline values: CDR1 LNHDA, CDR2 SQIVND (reference sequence). The CDR3 region has the DNA TGTGCCAGTAGTCCGACACTAGCGGGAGAAGGTGAGCAGTACTTC. This gives the protein CASSPTLAGEGEQYF.

This clone was observed a few times. The J gene is TRBJ1-3, the V gene TRBV7-4, with D hard to call. The CDR3 is 12 amino acids. V was shortened by 5 bases and J by 2 bases, with 4 bases between the two germline ends. Looked up from germline, CDR1 is SGHVT and CDR2 is SQSDAQ. The CDR3 spells CASSPAGNTIYF. The CDR3 DNA reads as TGTGCCAGCAGCCCCGCTGGAAACACCATATATTTT.

This chain uses TRBV12-3 or TRBV12-4 with TRBJ1-6; tentative D call: TRBD1 (6 bases). The CDR3 consists of 13 residues. The ends were cut back, 5 bases at V and 8 bases at J, with 10 bases in the middle. CDR3 DNA: TGTGCCAGCAGTCTGACAGGCTATTCACCCCTCCACTTT. This codes for CASSLTGYSPLHF.

The genes are TRBV18 and TRBJ2-7; 7 bases are a match to TRBD1. Germline CDR1 and CDR2: KGHSH and LQKENI. This CDR3 is 13 amino acids long. The ends lost 6 bases at V and 5 bases at J; junction bases unmatched: 7. In nucleotides, the CDR3 is TGTGCCAGCTCGACTCCGGGACAGAACGAGCAGTACTTC. This gives the protein CASSTPGQNEQYF.

The genes are TRBV7-2 and TRBJ1-4, with D unresolved. Trimming took off 4 bases at V and 2 bases at J, with 11 bases between the two ends. Germline V gene sequence: CDR1 SGHTA, CDR2 FQGNSA. CDR3 length: 15 amino acids. The CDR3 region has the DNA TGTGCCAGCAGCTCGATCCCGGGTACTAATGAAAAACTGTTTTTT. Protein sequence: CASSSIPGTNEKLFF.

The chain employs TRBV9 and TRBJ1-4; 9 bases match TRBD1. Germline V gives CDR1 SGDLS, CDR2 YYNGEE. This CDR3 spans 17 amino acids. Trimming removed 0 bases from V and 7 bases from J; junction bases left unmatched: 10. CDR3 nucleotide sequence: TGTGCCAGCAGCGTAGGCGTGTCGGGACAGGGAGGTGAAAAACTGTTTTTT. It codes for CASSVGVSGQGGEKLFF.

The CDR3 sequence: CASSTGGSGANVLTF. The CDR3 DNA is TGTGCCAGCAGCACGGGGGGCTCTGGGGCCAACGTCCTGACTTTC. This chain links TRBV7-3 with TRBJ2-6; 7 bases align to TRBD2. J gave up 0 bases and V 5 bases, and 1 base lay outside the gene matches. The length of the CDR3 is 15 residues. Germline V gene data show CDR1 as SGHTA and CDR2 as FQGTGA.

The CDR3 region is CASSVGSDSYEQYF. DNA of the CDR3: TGTGCCAGCAGCGTAGGGAGCGACTCCTACGAGCAGTACTTC. The chain couples TRBV9 to TRBJ2-7; D remains ambiguous. V shed 0 bases and J shed 0 bases, with 7 bases lying between them. Germline V gene data show CDR1 as SGDLS and CDR2 as YYNGEE. The CDR3 runs to 14 residues.

This CDR3 is CASSQGWTGWVETQYF. CDR3 sequence (DNA): TGTGCCAGCAGCCAAGGATGGACAGGGTGGGTAGAGACCCAGTACTTC. The rearrangement joins TRBV3-1 (or the pseudogene TRBV3-2) to TRBJ2-5; 8 bases agree with TRBD1. After removal of 1 base from V and 4 bases from J, the junction contained 8 bases not matched to a gene. The CDR3 has 16 residues. From germline, CDR1 is LGHDT and CDR2 YNNKEL (reference sequence).

The chain links TRBV28 to TRBJ1-1; 8 bases match TRBD1. Looked up from germline, CDR1 is MDHEN and CDR2 is SYDVKM. V shed 6 bases, J shed 8 bases, and the junction held 11 bases outside the gene matches. The CDR3 has 14 amino acids. The CDR3 nucleotides are TGTGCCAGCAGCCGAGGACAGGGTATCGGAGAAGCTTTCTTT. It is translated as CASSRGQGIGEAFF.

This chain connects TRBV7-3 to TRBJ2-1; tentatively, D is TRBD2 (6 bases). Trimming left V 5 bases short and J 2 bases short, with 13 bases between. CDR1 and CDR2 from the germline V gene are SGHTA and FQGTGA. The CDR3 consists of 15 residues. In nucleotides, the CDR3 is TGTGCCAGCAGCCTAGGGGACTTCCCCTACAATGAGCAGTTCTTC. It translates to CASSLGDFPYNEQFF.

The genes are TRBV6-5 and TRBJ1-4; no firm D call. Trimming took 2 bases from V and 0 from J, leaving 10 bases between them. Looked up from germline, CDR1 is MNHEY and CDR2 is SVGAGI. The CDR3 is 16 amino acids. The CDR3 loop reads CASSYGYYSTNEKLFF. CDR3 nucleotides: TGTGCCAGCAGTTACGGGTACTACTCAACTAATGAAAAACTGTTTTTT.

V usage is TRBV28 and J usage is TRBJ1-5; the match to TRBD1 covers 9 bases. V lost 4 bases to trimming and J lost 3 bases; unmatched junction nucleotides: 4. The length of the CDR3 is 15 residues. Germline V gives CDR1 MDHEN, CDR2 SYDVKM. Here the CDR3 reads CASSSTGGLNQPQHF. In DNA, the CDR3 is TGTGCCAGCAGTTCTACAGGGGGCCTCAATCAGCCCCAGCATTTT.

This sequence joins TRBV19 and TRBJ2-1; 11 bases line up with TRBD1. CDR3 length: 16 residues. Germline V gene data show CDR1 as LNHDA and CDR2 as SQIVND (reference sequence). The V gene end was trimmed by 2 bases and the J gene end by 6 bases; junction bases not matched to a gene: 6. CDR3 sequence: CASSIPGQGVANEQFF. The DNA for the CDR3 is TGTGCCAGTAGTATACCGGGACAGGGGGTTGCCAATGAGCAGTTCTTC.

This clone was seen more than once but under ten times. The chain joins TRBV19 to TRBJ2-7; TRBD2 aligns across 7 bases. Per the germline V gene, CDR1 is LNHDA and CDR2 is SQIVND (reference sequence). The CDR3 runs to 15 residues. V lost 4 bases to trimming and J lost 3 bases; unmatched junction nucleotides: 9. This CDR3 reads CASSRLAESDYEQYF. CDR3 DNA sequence: TGTGCCAGTAGTAGACTAGCCGAGTCAGACTACGAGCAGTACTTC.

J is TRBJ1-2 and V is TRBV5-6, with a possible D match to TRBD1 (6 bases). The CDR3 runs to 13 residues. Trimming removed 4 bases at V and 5 bases at J, with 12 bases between. From germline, CDR1 is SGHDT and CDR2 YYEEEE. In DNA, the CDR3 is TGTGCCAGCAGCCCCTCAGGGGAATATGGCTACACCTTC. Its translation is CASSPSGEYGYTF.